This T cell receptor (beta chain) was profiled in a study of early T cells in non-severe SARS-CoV-2 infection (dated by TCRdb to the early 2020s). About the full investigation: Because TCR sequencing was done on bulk RNA from unsorted whole blood, the alpha and beta chains could not be paired. What the study reported, not specific to this receptor: VDJdb matching was skewed toward anti-spike CD8 responses and likely underestimated virus-specific expansions by missing private and CD4 specificities.

The CDR3 runs 16 residues from the cysteine to the valine. Only the CDR3 part of the read is kept: 48 bases, read in frame from the first base. Trimming at the junction amounts to 6 bases on V and 2 bases on J, and the germline ends lie 20 bases apart. CDR1 and CDR2 (MNHEY, SMNVEV) derive from the germline V gene (reference sequence). Comment on this clonotype: The clone's antigen remains unknown. No base quality values were provided; no much bigger clone lies one nucleotide off.

A case-control design nested within a healthcare worker cohort in London, UK, was used, with weekly nasopharyngeal swab PCR tests and blood sampling performed. Healthcare workers were recruited between 23 and 31 March 2020, during the week of the UK lockdown, and were followed weekly for up to about 15 weeks. Libraries were made using 5' RACE. The sample was run on a NextSeq 500. In the TCR library protocol, unique molecular identifiers were attached to individual cDNA molecules to correct for PCR bias and sequencing error. Sequencing covered both TCR alpha and beta chains, and within each sample the abundances of alpha and beta sequences were tightly co-correlated. The source study handled its data this way. Decombinator V4 was used to annotate TCR sequences for V gene, J gene and CDR3. TCRs were defined as expanded if a significant change between any two time points was detected under a Poisson model with p below 0.0001. Abundances of TCRs were expressed as counts per million after normalisation to the total number of TCRs sequenced in each sample. TRAV1-2 paired with TRAJ12, TRAJ20 or TRAJ33 defined MAIT TCRs, while TRAV10 paired with TRAJ18 defined iNKT TCRs. VDJdb, accessed 1 November 2021, was searched for CMV, EBV and SARS-CoV-2 annotated TCRs, excluding TCRs annotated for multiple antigens. TCRdb reprocessed the public reads (quality trimming at Q25 with fastp, clone calling with MiXCR) and kept in-frame beta chains. All rows with the same CDR3 protein become a single entry with the most common DNA and genes. These V and J calls rely on TCRdb rather than the paper's analysis. The sample table records about 61,000 distinct CDR3 sequences; around 12% of these occur just once. The ten largest clones capture over 1% of the sample.

The sequence links TRBV27 to TRBJ2-7; the D assignment is uncertain and may be TRBD1 or TRBD2, with 5 bases supporting each. The TCR was taken from an adult who was a healthcare worker with PCR-confirmed SARS-CoV-2 infection or an uninfected control (not recorded which). The donor label of this sample is uncertain. The sample was whole blood, taken at baseline. The nucleotide sequence is TGTGCCAGCAGGTCCGCCGGCCGGGACCGAACCTACGAGCAGTACGTC. This encodes CASRSAGRDRTYEQYV.